This T cell receptor beta chain was captured in a study of T cell repertoires in cytomegalovirus infection. TCRdb reanalysed the reads using MiXCR and keeps one entry per CDR3 protein. Among hundreds of thousands of distinct CDR3 sequences listed, about 24% were seen once. The sample holds a few counts of this clonotype. The V segment lost 5 bases and the J segment 5 bases; nucleotides outside the gene matches: 10. The CDR3 loop spans 16 amino acids. Sample: CD8+ T cells from PBMCs. This TCR was sampled from a human donor in good health (CMV status not recorded). Some clones in this sample may be carry-over from other donors' samples. The chain employs TRBV12-3 or TRBV12-4 and TRBJ1-1; 11 nucleotides match TRBD1. CDR3 loop: CASSPWTGGGVTEAFF. CDR3 DNA: TGTGCCAGCAGTCCCTGGACAGGGGGCGGCGTGACTGAAGCTTTCTTT.